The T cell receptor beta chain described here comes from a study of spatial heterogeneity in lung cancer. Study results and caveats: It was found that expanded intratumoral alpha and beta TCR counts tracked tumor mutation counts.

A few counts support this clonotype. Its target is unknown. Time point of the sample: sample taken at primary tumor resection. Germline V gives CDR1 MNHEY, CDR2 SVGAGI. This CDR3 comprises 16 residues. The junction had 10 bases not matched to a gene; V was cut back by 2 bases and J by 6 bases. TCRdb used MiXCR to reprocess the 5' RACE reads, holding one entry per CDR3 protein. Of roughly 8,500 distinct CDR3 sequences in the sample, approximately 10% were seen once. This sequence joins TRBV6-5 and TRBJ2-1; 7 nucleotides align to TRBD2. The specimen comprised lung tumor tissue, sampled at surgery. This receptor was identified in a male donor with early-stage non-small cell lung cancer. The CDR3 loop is CASSYNSAGRFNEQFF. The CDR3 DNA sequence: TGTGCCAGCAGTTACAATTCAGCGGGGAGATTCAATGAGCAGTTCTTC.